These 15 T cell receptor beta chains were sequenced from one sample in a study of cytomegalovirus exposure and HLA in healthy donors. The PCR was carried out with 60 Vbeta primers and 13 Jbeta primers. Sequencing was performed with immunoSEQ multiplex PCR; in TCRdb, only in-frame clones are kept and a portion is missing. The data show 150,000 to 200,000 clones, with 70% to 80% seen just once and roughly 0.4% held by the top ten. Specimen: PBMCs. The receptors were sampled from a male donor in good health and CMV-seropositive.

The J gene is TRBJ2-7, the V gene TRBV5-6; D call uncertain. The CDR3 runs 15 residues. Germline values: CDR1 SGHDT, CDR2 YYEEEE. V lost 0 bases, J lost 0 bases, and 10 bases lay in between. The CDR3 loop is CASSLVGRNSYEQYF. CDR3 nucleotides: TGTGCCAGCAGCTTGGTTGGCAGAAACTCCTACGAGCAGTACTTC.

V is TRBV2 and J is TRBJ1-2; 7 nucleotides line up with TRBD1. Germline CDR1 is SNHLY and CDR2 is FYNNEI. V dropped 9 bases and J dropped 4; count of bases not matched to a gene: 8. The length of the CDR3 is 13 residues. DNA of the CDR3: TGTGCCAGAGACAGGGAATATGCCTATGGCTACACCTTC. Translating gives CARDREYAYGYTF.

This chain joins TRBV4-3 and TRBJ1-5; D not resolved. The CDR3 runs to 15 residues. The V and J ends lost 0 bases and 2 bases respectively, with 8 bases between them. CDR1 and CDR2 (germline): LGHNA, YSLEER. The CDR3 sequence is CASSQDSQGNQPQHF. DNA for the CDR3: TGCGCCAGCAGCCAAGATTCCCAGGGCAATCAGCCCCAGCATTTT.

The rearrangement joins TRBV5-6 to TRBJ2-7, with D tentatively TRBD1 (5 bases). CDR3 length: 14 residues. Germline CDR1 SGHDT, CDR2 YYEEEE. V lost 0 bases and J 2 bases, leaving 9 bases between the germline ends. CDR3 bases: TGTGCCAGCAGCTTGGTCCAGGGCCCCTACGAGCAGTACTTC. Translating gives CASSLVQGPYEQYF.

The chain joins TRBV7-9 to TRBJ2-1; D may be TRBD2 (5 bases). Trimming removed 5 bases at V and 10 bases at J, with 15 bases between. This CDR3 contains 13 residues. The V gene's germline CDR1 is SEHNR and CDR2 FQNEAQ (reference sequence). The CDR3 sequence is CASSPQMRGEQFF. DNA of the CDR3: TGTGCCAGCAGCCCCCAAATGCGAGGGGAGCAGTTCTTC. Combining the CDR3 with reference TRBV7-9 and TRBJ2-1 gives the whole variable domain DTGVSQNPRHKITKRGQNVTFRCDPISEHNRLYWYRQTLGQGPEFLTYFQNEAQLEKSRLLSDRFSAERPKGSFSTLEIQRTEQGDSAMYLCASSPQMRGEQFFGPGTRLTVL.

The table lists this clone with a count of one. The chain is built from TRBV7-6 and TRBJ1-2; a possible D gene is TRBD1 (6 bases). Per germline, CDR1 SGHVS and CDR2 FNYEAQ. V lost 5 bases to trimming and J lost 7 bases, with 17 bases between them. This CDR3 has 14 amino acids. CDR3 DNA: TGTGCCAGCAGCCCCAGCCTAGGGGGTGTTGGCTACACCTTC. Translation gives CASSPSLGGVGYTF. The entire variable domain, with the rest obtained from reference TRBV7-6 and TRBJ1-2, is as follows: GAGVSQSPRYKVTKRGQDVALRCDPISGHVSLYWYRQALGQGPEFLTYFNYEAQQDKSGLPNDRFSAERPEGSISTLTIQRTEQRDSAMYRCASSPSLGGVGYTFGSGTRLTVV.

The chain couples TRBV7-2 to TRBJ2-7; D gene ambiguous. This CDR3 is 12 amino acids long. From germline, CDR1 is SGHTA and CDR2 FQGNSA. V dropped 5 bases and J dropped 3 bases, with 8 bases sitting between them. The CDR3 DNA reads TGTGCCAGCAGCCCCCTACTCTACGAGCAGTACTTC. Amino acid sequence: CASSPLLYEQYF.

The rearrangement links TRBV18 to TRBJ1-4; D gene ambiguous. CDR3 length: 16 amino acids. CDR1 is KGHSH, CDR2 LQKENI, per germline. Trimming removed 5 bases from V and 5 bases from J, with 18 bases in between. Here the CDR3 reads CASSFIEARENEKLFF. For the CDR3, the DNA is TGTGCCAGCTCATTCATAGAGGCACGGGAGAATGAAAAACTGTTTTTT.

DNA of the CDR3: TGTGCCAGTAGTACGGGGGTGACGCTCCCGAACACCGGGGAGCTGTTTTTT. This encodes CASSTGVTLPNTGELFF. The rearrangement uses TRBV19 and TRBJ2-2; D may be TRBD2 (6 bases). Trimming pared 4 bases from V and 0 bases from J, leaving 15 bases between. The CDR3 is 17 residues long. From germline, CDR1 is LNHDA and CDR2 SQIVND (reference sequence).

The CDR3 loop reads CASTTDRGEETQYF. CDR3 in DNA: TGCGCCAGCACCACGGACAGGGGGGAAGAGACCCAGTACTTC. The V call is TRBV5-1, the J call TRBJ2-5; 10 bases are shared with TRBD1. V lost 6 bases, J lost 3 bases, and 5 bases stayed unmatched. Germline-derived CDR1 and CDR2 are SGHRS and YFSETQ. The CDR3 spans 14 residues.

V is TRBV5-1 and J is TRBJ1-3, with TRBD1 as a possible D gene (5 bases). Germline V lookup: CDR1 SGHRS, CDR2 YFSETQ. The CDR3 runs to 15 residues. V lost 0 bases to trimming and J lost 4 bases, with 11 bases between them. The CDR3 loop reads CASSLGGRQGNTIYF. In DNA, the CDR3 is TGCGCCAGCAGCTTGGGGGGCCGACAGGGAAACACCATATATTTT.

The chain links TRBV19 to TRBJ1-2; D unclear. Looked up from germline, CDR1 is LNHDA and CDR2 is SQIVND (reference sequence). Trimming left V 3 bases short and J 0 bases short, with 5 bases between. This CDR3 has 13 residues. The CDR3: CASSMAANYGYTF. CDR3 DNA: TGTGCCAGTAGTATGGCAGCTAACTATGGCTACACCTTC.

This CDR3 reads CASSQESQGNQPQHF. CDR3 DNA: TGCGCCAGCAGCCAAGAGTCCCAGGGCAATCAGCCCCAGCATTTT. The chain has TRBV4-3 and TRBJ1-5; D is ambiguous. In germline, CDR1 is LGHNA, CDR2 YSLEER. The V end was cut by 0 bases, the J end by 2 bases, with 8 bases between. The CDR3 extends over 15 amino acids.

This clone turned up a few times. This chain joins TRBV9 and TRBJ1-4; D perhaps matches TRBD1 (5 bases). The germline V gene encodes CDR1 SGDLS and CDR2 YYNGEE. The CDR3 is made up of 15 amino acids. Trimming left V 4 bases short and J 4 bases short, with 14 bases between. The chain's CDR3 is CASSQGVARNEKLFF. For the CDR3, the DNA is TGTGCCAGCAGCCAAGGGGTAGCACGTAATGAAAAACTGTTTTTT.

This clone was observed a single time. The chain links TRBV10-3 to TRBJ2-2, with 7 nucleotides matching TRBD2. The CDR3 runs 17 residues. From germline, CDR1 is ENHRY and CDR2 SYGVKD. V shed 4 bases and J 5 bases; nucleotides not matched to a gene: 13. DNA of the CDR3: TGTGCCATCAGTGGGGGAGGGGCTCCCTTAGGAACCGGGGAGCTGTTTTTT. Protein: CAISGGGAPLGTGELFF.